The 17 T cell receptor beta chains presented below share a single source sample, sequenced in a study of tumor and adjacent non-tumor tissue in lung cancer. The library came from three nested PCR rounds adapted from ARM-PCR protocols. MiXCR, applied by TCRdb to the multiplex PCR reads, yields one record per CDR3 protein. The table records around 70,000 distinct CDR3 sequences, 60% of them present only once. This sample's RNA came from whole unsorted tissue. The specimen sequenced was lung tumor tissue. The receptors were gathered from a man aged 45-65 years with non-small cell lung cancer.

In regard to this clonotype: Since a much larger clone is just one base distant, this may be a read error. The chain recombines TRBV6-5 with TRBJ2-7; unclear D gene. Germline loops: CDR1 MNHEY, CDR2 SVGAGI. CDR3 length: 16 amino acids. The CDR3 coding sequence is TGTGACAGCAGTTACTCATACACCGCCAAAAACTACGAGCAGTACTTC. It is translated as CDSSYSYTAKNYEQYF.

With regard to this clonotype: This is likely a read error, given that the CDR3 carries no conserved phenylalanine or tryptophan at its end. The chain is built from TRBV11-3 and TRBJ2-3, with TRBD2 matching 11 bases. The germline V gene has CDR1 SGHNT and CDR2 YENEEA. CDR3 length equals 15 residues. This CDR3 reads CASSSGTSGTDTQYS. Written as DNA, the CDR3 is TGCGCCAGCAGCTCAGGGACTAGCGGTACAGATACGCAGTATTCT.

This clonotype occurred many times. The chain combines TRBV6-5 with TRBJ2-1; no definite D call. V gave up 6 bases and J gave up 12 bases, with 18 bases separating them. This CDR3 contains 13 residues. Germline V gene data show CDR1 as MNHEY and CDR2 as SVGAGI. The CDR3 spells CASRPGPYVAQFF. The CDR3 DNA reads TGTGCCAGCAGACCGGGCCCCTATGTTGCGCAGTTCTTC.

This clonotype was seen at least ten times. This chain connects TRBV4-2 to TRBJ2-1; 8 bases map to TRBD2. The germline V gene encodes CDR1 LGHNA and CDR2 YNFKEQ. The V and J ends lost 3 bases and 8 bases, in that order; junction bases with no gene match: 9. The CDR3 loop spans 15 amino acids. The DNA for the CDR3 is TGTGCCAGCAGCCAGACTACCCGGCGGGAGGATGAGCAGTTCTTC. This codes for CASSQTTRREDEQFF.

This clonotype has ten or more counts. The V and J genes are TRBV23-1 and TRBJ2-7, with a weak D call TRBD2 (5 bases). TRBV23-1 is an ORF, and what it does is uncertain. V was clipped by 6 bases and J by 6 bases, with 6 bases between them. The CDR3 covers 10 residues. This chain's CDR3 is CASSRGEQYF. The DNA of the CDR3 is TGCGCCAGCAGCCGGGGCGAGCAGTACTTC.

In regard to this clonotype: This may arise from a read error, as a much more abundant clone is one base away. The rearrangement uses TRBV10-3 and TRBJ2-7; 9 nucleotides agree with TRBD2. CDR3 length: 17 amino acids. CDR1 is ENHRY, CDR2 SYGVKD, per germline. The V and J ends lost 4 bases and 4 bases, in that order; junction bases with no gene match: 14. CDR3 residues: CAISGTGISGSYYEQYF. The CDR3 bases are TGTGCCATCAGTGGGACCGGGATTAGCGGGAGTTATTACGAGCAGTACTTC.

In regard to this clonotype: The missing conserved phenylalanine or tryptophan at the end of this CDR3 makes a read error likely. The V gene is TRBV29-1, the J gene TRBJ1-2; possibly TRBD1 for D (5 bases). The germline CDR1 and CDR2 sequences are SQVTM and ANQGSEA. Trimming stripped 7 bases from V and 7 bases from J, with 19 bases between. The CDR3 spans 13 residues. CDR3 sequence (DNA): TGCAGCGCGTTGAGGCAGGGCGATAGTGGCTACACCTAC. Its translation is CSALRQGDSGYTY.

By proportion, this clonotype is large. V is TRBV20-1 and J is TRBJ2-1; TRBD2 matches 9 bases. Per the germline V gene, CDR1 is DFQATT and CDR2 is SNEGSKA (reference sequence). The V gene end was trimmed by 2 bases and the J gene end by 13 bases; junction bases not matched to a gene: 6. The CDR3 is made up of 12 amino acids. The CDR3 region has the DNA TGCAGTGCTAGATCTAGCGGGAAAGCTCAGTTCTTC. Translation gives CSARSSGKAQFF.

The chain links TRBV28 to TRBJ2-5, with TRBD2 matching 13 bases. CDR3 length: 19 residues. J was trimmed by 0 bases and V by 5 bases; bases with no gene match: 12. Germline CDR1 is MDHEN and CDR2 is SYDVKM. DNA of the CDR3: TGTGCCAGCAGTACGCGACTAGCGGGGGGCTATACGAACCAAGAGACCCAGTACTTC. It encodes CASSTRLAGGYTNQETQYF.

Comments on this clonotype: The CDR3 end shows no conserved phenylalanine or tryptophan, and so a read error is likely. The rearrangement uses TRBV11-2 and TRBJ2-5; D unclear. V gave up 1 base and J gave up 5 bases, with 11 bases separating them. Germline CDR1 SGHAT, CDR2 FQNNGV. CDR3 length: 14 residues. The CDR3 region is CASSLVNFQETQYL. CDR3 bases: TGTGCCAGCAGCTTAGTCAACTTTCAGGAGACCCAGTACCTC.

A note on this clonotype: One end of the junction fails to match germline, which may point to a read error. The CDR3 coding sequence is TGTGCCAACAGTTCTCCTCGGGACAGGGGAGAGAATCAGCCCCAGCATTTT. Its translation is CANSSPRDRGENQPQHF. V gene TRBV6-1 combines with J gene TRBJ1-5; 10 bases are a match to TRBD1. The CDR3 loop spans 17 amino acids. Germline loops: CDR1 MNHNS, CDR2 SASEGT.

The sample holds many counts of this clonotype. The chain has TRBV29-1 and TRBJ1-1, with TRBD1 as a possible D gene (5 bases). V was trimmed by 2 bases and J by 2 bases, leaving 9 bases between them. Germline lookup yields CDR1 SQVTM and CDR2 ANQGSEA. This CDR3 region has 13 residues. The CDR3 DNA is TGCAGCGTTGAATTACAGGCAAACACTGAAGCTTTCTTT. It specifies CSVELQANTEAFF. The full variable domain, completed using reference TRBV29-1 and TRBJ1-1, is SAVISQKPSRDICQRGTSLTIQCQVDSQVTMMFWYRQQPGQSLTLIATANQGSEATYESGFVIDKFPISRPNLTFSTLTVSNMSPEDSSIYLCSVELQANTEAFFGQGTRLTVV.

The chain carries TRBV25-1 and TRBJ1-1; 7 nucleotides align to TRBD1. The CDR3 covers 15 residues. Germline assignment: CDR1 MGHDK and CDR2 SYGVNS. V lost 3 bases to trimming and J lost 1 base; unmatched junction nucleotides: 5. The CDR3 coding sequence is TGTGCCAGCAGTGAGTACAGGGGAAAGAACACTGAAGCTTTCTTT. It is translated as CASSEYRGKNTEAFF.

The sample holds a few counts of this clonotype. A much larger clone lies one base from this, so it may be a read error. J is TRBJ1-4 and V is TRBV6-1; D is unclear. CDR3 length equals 13 residues. Germline CDR1 is MNHNS and CDR2 is SASEGT. Here the CDR3 reads CARSELVSSPLFF. CDR3 coding DNA: TGTGCCCGCAGTGAATTGGTCTCGAGCCCACTGTTTTTT.

The table lists this clonotype with a few counts. The junction departs from the called germline gene at one end, perhaps through a read error. The V and J genes are TRBV11-2 and TRBJ2-7; TRBD1 aligns across 8 bases. Looked up from germline, CDR1 is SGHAT and CDR2 is FQNNGV. There are 16 residues in the CDR3. CDR3 loop: CASSYARGQAPWEQYF. The DNA for the CDR3 is TGTGCCAGCAGCTATGCCCGGGGACAGGCCCCTTGGGAGCAGTATTTC.

Worth noting for this clonotype: The CDR3 does not close with the conserved phenylalanine or tryptophan, likely indicating a read error. The chain joins TRBV7-8 to TRBJ2-3, with 8 positions matching TRBD1. CDR1 and CDR2 from the germline V gene are SGHVS and FQNEAQ. With V trimmed by 5 bases and J by 1 base, 5 bases remained unmatched. This CDR3 contains 15 residues. CDR3 in amino acids: CASSPVDRGTDTQYY. CDR3 sequence (DNA): TGTGCCAGCAGCCCCGTGGACAGGGGCACAGATACGCAGTATTAT.

Regarding this clonotype: No conserved phenylalanine or tryptophan ends this CDR3, so it is likely a read error. The rearrangement joins TRBV6-6 to TRBJ1-5; D may be TRBD1 (5 bases). Looked up from germline, CDR1 is MNHNY and CDR2 is SVGAGI (reference sequence). This CDR3 contains 17 residues. The CDR3 protein is CASRDQGRRDSNQHQHS. In nucleotides, the CDR3 is TGTGCCAGCAGGGATCAGGGACGGAGAGATAGCAATCAGCACCAGCATTCT.